This paragraph covers one TCR beta chain sequence. What this receptor recognizes is not known. Base qualities were left out, and no much larger clone turns up one base away. These data originate in a study of CD8 T cells in Susac syndrome (dated by TCRdb to 2018 to 2020). At the level of the whole study: Repertoire sequencing was used to test whether CD8+ T cell activation and differentiation in Susac syndrome was antigen driven. The study compared CD8+ T cell repertoire clonality among 12 healthy donors, roughly 14 Susac syndrome patients and fewer than 19 multiple sclerosis patients. General study outcomes and caveats: The number of individuals in the TCR sequencing and HLA analysis was acknowledged as relatively small.

Measured from the cysteine to the phenylalanine, the CDR3 is 15 residues long. This entry keeps only the CDR3 DNA: 45 bases, framed from base 1. Via the germline V gene (reference sequence), CDR1 is MNHNY and CDR2 SVGAGI. Germline trimming: 0 bases from V, 3 bases from J; junction bases outside gene matches: 3. RNA was extracted using the RNeasy kit, and about 0.5 to 1 microgram was reverse transcribed with random hexamers. TCR beta CDR3 regions were amplified with the immunoSEQ multiplex PCR assay covering 54 Vbeta and 13 Jbeta segments. PCR amplification bias was corrected by using a synthetic template baseline for primer optimization and computational correction. As for the original processing: Only productive sequences were kept, with reads annotated to V, D and J genes according to IMGT and analyzed in immunoSEQ Analyzer. Clonality was computed as one minus Shannon entropy normalized by log2 of the number of productive unique sequences. Public and private clones were assessed among the 100 most prevalent clones of each patient and control. A clone was defined as Susac-specific if it was absent from the healthy and MS cohorts, from about 1,100 published viral clones and from other ImmuneACCESS disease sequences. The public reads were run again by TCRdb, first through fastp at Q25 and then through MiXCR, and only productive beta chains were kept. Each entry merges the rows of one CDR3 protein and shows their most common DNA and genes. These V and J calls derive from TCRdb rather than the authors' analysis. Within this sample are roughly 200,000 distinct CDR3 sequences, with about 95% of them counted one time only. 0.16% of the sample is taken by the ten largest.

High-throughput TCR beta sequencing profiled peripheral blood CD8+ and CD4+ T cells from healthy donors, Susac syndrome patients and multiple sclerosis patients. The multiple sclerosis controls were treatment-naive patients whose relapsing-remitting disease, either stable or active, fulfilled the revised McDonald criteria. Bulk CD8+ and CD4+ T cells were purified by magnetic negative isolation, whereas CD8+ TEMRA cells were enriched by FACS. Blood was drawn into EDTA tubes, processed within 24 hours, and PBMCs were isolated by density gradient centrifugation. PBMCs destined for TCR sequencing were cryopreserved in liquid nitrogen and later thawed in a 37 °C water bath. Purity of sorted or isolated CD4+, CD8+ and CD8+ TEMRA cells was at least 90%.

The receptor comes from a human donor with multiple sclerosis. Recombination joined TRBV6-6 with TRBJ2-7, with 9 central nucleotides matching TRBD1. The sequencing input was CD8+ T cells from PBMCs. The CDR3 region has the sequence CASSYSGQGDYEQYF. The nucleotides read TGTGCCAGCAGTTACTCGGGACAGGGTGACTACGAGCAGTACTTC.